The 30 T cell receptor beta chains below were found in one sample sequenced in a study of blood T cell repertoires in COVID-19. Profiled with immunoSEQ multiplex PCR; TCRdb holds only in-frame clones, not every one. The sample shows some 300,000 clones, 80% to 90% of them seen only once. Sequenced sample: PBMCs or T cells enriched from blood (not recorded which). All receptors derive from a young man who had recovered from COVID-19.

The V call is TRBV18, the J call TRBJ2-7, with 7 bases aligning to TRBD1. The CDR3 length is 14 residues. V shed 4 bases, J shed 0 bases, and the junction held 3 bases outside the gene matches. CDR1 and CDR2 (germline): KGHSH, LQKENI. Here the CDR3 DNA reads TGTGCCAGCTCACAGACAGGGAGCTCCTACGAGCAGTACTTC. Translation gives CASSQTGSSYEQYF.

Many counts were recorded for this clone. The CDR3 DNA reads TGTGCCAGCAGCCCCGGGACAGGGGCTCATGAAGCTTTCTTT. Translating it yields CASSPGTGAHEAFF. J is TRBJ1-1 and V is TRBV5-4; 10 bases line up with TRBD1. CDR1 and CDR2 from the germline V gene are SGHNT and YYREEE (reference sequence). J lost 7 bases, V lost 4 bases, and 7 bases had no gene match. CDR3 size: 14 residues.

This clone was found a few times. This chain connects TRBV14 to TRBJ1-2; D not resolved. CDR1 is SGHDN, CDR2 FVKESK, per germline. There are 11 residues in the CDR3. Trimming removed 4 bases at V and 8 bases at J, with 8 bases between. CDR3 protein: CASSLQSGYTF. As DNA, the CDR3 is TGTGCCAGCAGCCTCCAGTCGGGCTACACCTTC.

This clone was counted between two and nine times. The chain links TRBV14 to TRBJ1-2; 7 bases are a match to TRBD1. CDR1 is SGHDN, CDR2 FVKESK, per germline. The CDR3 spans 14 residues. The junction had 8 bases not matched to a gene; V was cut back by 4 bases and J by 6 bases. The CDR3 sequence: CASSRTTGSDGYTF. CDR3 bases: TGTGCCAGCAGCCGAACGACAGGGTCGGATGGCTACACCTTC. Using reference TRBV14 and TRBJ1-2 for the parts outside the CDR3, the full variable domain is EAGVTQFPSHSVIEKGQTVTLRCDPISGHDNLYWYRRVMGKEIKFLLHFVKESKQDESGMPNNRFLAERTGGTYSTLKVQPAELEDSGVYFCASSRTTGSDGYTFGSGTRLTVV.

The genes are TRBV2 and TRBJ2-3, with TRBD1 as a possible D gene (6 bases). V lost 6 bases, J lost 2 bases, and 18 bases lay in between. CDR1 is SNHLY, CDR2 FYNNEI, per germline. CDR3 length: 16 residues. The DNA for the CDR3 is TGTGCCAGCAGGGGACAAACACAGGGTTCCACAGATACGCAGTATTTT. Residues: CASRGQTQGSTDTQYF.

The chain joins TRBV5-6 to TRBJ2-7; D possibly corresponds to TRBD2 (5 bases). There are 14 residues in the CDR3. Between the trimmed V and J ends, which lost 8 bases and 3 bases, there was a span of 18 bases. Germline values: CDR1 SGHDT, CDR2 YYEEEE. The chain's CDR3 is CASSEGVMSYEQYF. The DNA of the CDR3 is TGTGCCAGTTCCGAGGGAGTAATGAGCTACGAGCAGTACTTC.

V gene TRBV7-2 combines with J gene TRBJ2-1; 7 positions agree with TRBD2. With V trimmed by 2 bases and J by 3 bases, 1 base remained unmatched. The CDR3 is 14 amino acids. From germline, CDR1 is SGHTA and CDR2 FQGNSA. Here the CDR3 DNA reads TGTGCCAGCAGCTTAATAGCGGGCTACAATGAGCAGTTCTTC. As protein: CASSLIAGYNEQFF.

The CDR3 DNA sequence: TGTGCCAGCAGTGAACAGGGGGCAAAACAGCCCCAGCATTTT. Amino acid sequence: CASSEQGAKQPQHF. V gene TRBV6-1 combines with J gene TRBJ1-5; 8 nucleotides align to TRBD1. This CDR3 comprises 14 residues. V shed 2 bases, J shed 7 bases, and the junction held 4 bases outside the gene matches. Germline V lookup: CDR1 MNHNS, CDR2 SASEGT.

The CDR3 region is CATMTGTGYYEQYF. DNA for the CDR3: TGTGCCACAATGACCGGGACAGGGTACTACGAGCAGTACTTC. This chain connects TRBV2 to TRBJ2-7; 9 bases are a match to TRBD1. Germline CDR1 and CDR2: SNHLY and FYNNEI. The ends lost 10 bases at V and 3 bases at J; junction bases unmatched: 10. The CDR3 consists of 14 residues.

This clone has ten or more counts. The CDR3 is CASSELSNYGYTF. The CDR3 bases are TGTGCCAGCAGTGAACTAAGCAACTATGGCTACACCTTC. V is TRBV6-1 and J is TRBJ1-2; D gene uncertain. There are 13 residues in the CDR3. Looked up from germline, CDR1 is MNHNS and CDR2 is SASEGT. V was trimmed by 2 bases and J by 2 bases, leaving 6 bases between them.

This chain joins TRBV29-1 and TRBJ1-1, with D unresolved. Per the germline V gene, CDR1 is SQVTM and CDR2 is ANQGSEA. The CDR3 has 12 amino acids. With 4 bases removed from V and 4 bases from J, the gap between germline ends came to 10 bases. This CDR3 is CSVVLRSTEAFF. CDR3 sequence (DNA): TGCAGCGTTGTGTTAAGGAGCACTGAAGCTTTCTTT.

V is TRBV27 and J is TRBJ1-1; no clear D gene. CDR1 and CDR2 (germline): MNHEY, SMNVEV (reference sequence). The CDR3 loop spans 13 amino acids. The V gene lost 8 bases and the J gene lost 6 bases, with 16 bases spanning the gap. The CDR3 loop is CASGTRNPPEAFF. The CDR3 nucleotides read TGTGCCAGCGGTACACGTAACCCCCCTGAAGCTTTCTTT.

The V call is TRBV30, the J call TRBJ2-3, with 7 nucleotides matching TRBD1. J gave up 1 base and V 4 bases, and 5 bases lay outside the gene matches. Germline V lookup: CDR1 GTSNPN, CDR2 SVGIG (reference sequence). The CDR3 is 14 amino acids. CDR3 sequence: CAWTPGQGTDTQYF. The CDR3 DNA reads TGTGCCTGGACACCCGGACAGGGCACAGATACGCAGTATTTT.

The chain links TRBV29-1 to TRBJ2-5; 13 nucleotides agree with TRBD2. V shed 4 bases, J shed 5 bases, and the junction held 7 bases outside the gene matches. Germline V gene lookup returns CDR1 SQVTM and CDR2 ANQGSEA. This CDR3 region has 15 residues. CDR3 nucleotide sequence: TGCAGCGTTGGAACTAGCGGGGGGGCCGGCGAGACCCAGTACTTC. Translating it yields CSVGTSGGAGETQYF.

The chain combines TRBV18 with TRBJ1-1; 7 bases are shared with TRBD1. The CDR3 totals 19 residues. Trimming at V came to 3 bases and at J to 0 bases, leaving 16 bases not matched to a gene. Germline CDR1 and CDR2: KGHSH and LQKENI. The CDR3 region has the DNA TGTGCCAGCTCACCTTCCCCTGAGGGGGCTCCTTTCATGAACACTGAAGCTTTCTTT. Its translation is CASSPSPEGAPFMNTEAFF.

The chain carries TRBV12-3 or TRBV12-4 and TRBJ2-7, with D perhaps TRBD1 (6 bases). Deletions cut 5 bases from V and 4 bases from J, with 9 bases between. The CDR3 runs to 12 residues. The CDR3 sequence is CASSLGQYEQYF. The CDR3 region has the DNA TGTGCCAGCAGTCTCGGACAGTACGAGCAGTACTTC.

This clone was detected only once. V gene TRBV5-1 combines with J gene TRBJ2-7; possibly TRBD1 for D (6 bases). Germline V lookup: CDR1 SGHRS, CDR2 YFSETQ. The CDR3 loop spans 13 amino acids. V shed 4 bases and J shed 2 bases, with 10 bases lying between them. Here the CDR3 DNA reads TGCGCCAGCAGCAACACAGGGACCTACGAGCAGTACTTC. Translated, it gives CASSNTGTYEQYF. The complete variable domain, with remaining parts taken from reference TRBV5-1 and TRBJ2-7, reads KAGVTQTPRYLIKTRGQQVTLSCSPISGHRSVSWYQQTPGQGLQFLFEYFSETQRNKGNFPGRFSGRQFSNSRSEMNVSTLELGDSALYLCASSNTGTYEQYFGPGTRLTVT.

The V call is TRBV18, the J call TRBJ2-2, with 9 bases matching TRBD1. CDR1 is KGHSH, CDR2 LQKENI, per germline. V shed 2 bases and J 4 bases; nucleotides not matched to a gene: 5. This CDR3 comprises 16 residues. CDR3 in amino acids: CASSPWDREFTGELFF. In DNA form, the CDR3 reads TGTGCCAGCTCACCATGGGACAGGGAATTCACCGGGGAGCTGTTTTTT.

The chain joins TRBV24-1 to TRBJ2-1, with TRBD1 identical over 9 bases. This CDR3 comprises 14 residues. Unmatched junction bases numbered 6, after V lost 5 bases and J lost 8 bases. The V gene's germline CDR1 is KGHDR and CDR2 SFDVKD. The CDR3 region has the DNA TGTGCCACCAGTGCGACACAGGGGGCCGATGAGCAGTTCTTC. This encodes CATSATQGADEQFF.

The chain has TRBV29-1 and TRBJ1-4; perhaps TRBD1 as D (5 bases). Germline loops: CDR1 SQVTM, CDR2 ANQGSEA. Trimming took off 7 bases at V and 0 bases at J, with 12 bases between the two ends. This CDR3 comprises 14 residues. Here the CDR3 reads CSAQGGATNEKLFF. The CDR3 DNA follows: TGCAGCGCTCAGGGTGGTGCAACTAATGAAAAACTGTTTTTT.

This sequence joins TRBV6-4 and TRBJ1-2, with D maybe TRBD1 (6 bases). V lost 6 bases, J lost 2 bases, and 16 bases lay in between. The V gene's germline CDR1 is MRHNA and CDR2 SNTAGT. The CDR3 covers 15 residues. The CDR3 sequence: CASSLQGEGNYGYTF. In DNA, the CDR3 is TGTGCCAGCAGCTTACAGGGTGAAGGCAACTATGGCTACACCTTC.

V is TRBV2 and J is TRBJ1-1; 9 nucleotides agree with TRBD1. The CDR3 length is 13 residues. Trimming cost V 8 bases and J 8 bases; bases outside gene matches: 9. Germline CDR1 SNHLY, CDR2 FYNNEI. This CDR3 is CASGGQGMREAFF. The CDR3 nucleotides read TGTGCCAGCGGGGGACAGGGAATGCGGGAAGCTTTCTTT.

The chain has TRBV6-1 and TRBJ2-1, with a tentative D call TRBD2 (5 bases). V lost 2 bases and J 8 bases, leaving 7 bases between the germline ends. The germline CDR1 and CDR2 sequences are MNHNS and SASEGT. This CDR3 comprises 12 residues. The CDR3 region has the DNA TGTGCCAGCAGTGAAAGTAGCGATGAGCAGTTCTTC. Its translation is CASSESSDEQFF.

The chain couples TRBV5-1 to TRBJ2-7; weak D call: TRBD2 (7 bases). The CDR3 consists of 14 residues. The V gene's germline CDR1 is SGHRS and CDR2 YFSETQ. Deletions cut 4 bases from V and 5 bases from J, with 16 bases between. The CDR3 protein is CASSPVGGAHEQYF. In nucleotides, the CDR3 is TGCGCCAGCAGCCCAGTGGGGGGGGCCCACGAGCAGTACTTC.

V and J are TRBV18 and TRBJ1-1; 8 bases line up with TRBD1. V shed 4 bases and J 2 bases; nucleotides not matched to a gene: 9. CDR1 is KGHSH, CDR2 LQKENI, per germline. CDR3 size: 16 residues. The CDR3 DNA follows: TGTGCCAGCTCACAACACCTTGACAGGGGAAACACTGAAGCTTTCTTT. Protein sequence: CASSQHLDRGNTEAFF. The full variable domain, rest sourced from reference TRBV18 and TRBJ1-1, is NAGVMQNPRHLVRRRGQEARLRCSPMKGHSHVYWYRQLPEEGLKFMVYLQKENIIDESGMPKERFSAEFPKEGPSILRIQQVVRGDSAAYFCASSQHLDRGNTEAFFGQGTRLTVV.

This chain links TRBV5-1 with TRBJ1-1; D might be TRBD1 (5 bases). The CDR3 is 15 amino acids. The germline gives CDR1 SGHRS, CDR2 YFSETQ. V lost 7 bases, J lost 5 bases, and 21 bases lay in between. CDR3 sequence (DNA): TGCGCCAGCCATTTACAGGCGGAGTCTCCTACTGAAGCTTTCTTT. Translating gives CASHLQAESPTEAFF.

The chain has TRBV19 and TRBJ1-6; TRBD1 might be the D (5 bases). Looked up from germline, CDR1 is LNHDA and CDR2 is SQIVND (reference sequence). The CDR3 loop spans 14 amino acids. Trimming shortened V by 3 bases and J by 10 bases, and 13 bases separated the two germline ends. For the CDR3, the DNA is TGTGCCAGTAGTATCCGAGGGGAGGGCTCACCCCTCCACTTT. This encodes CASSIRGEGSPLHF.

The V call is TRBV11-1, the J call TRBJ1-4, with 9 bases lining up with TRBD1. This CDR3 contains 14 residues. V gave up 5 bases and J gave up 8 bases; unmatched junction bases: 6. Germline lookup yields CDR1 SGHAT and CDR2 FQDESV (reference sequence). The CDR3 DNA reads as TGTGCCAGCAGCGCGGACAGGGGTTTCGAAAAACTGTTTTTT. It specifies CASSADRGFEKLFF.

A few counts support this clone. This chain links TRBV15 with TRBJ1-4; TRBD1 agrees at 8 bases. Looked up from germline, CDR1 is LNHNV and CDR2 is YYDKDF (reference sequence). V shed 4 bases and J 6 bases; nucleotides not matched to a gene: 16. This CDR3 region has 18 residues. CDR3 DNA: TGTGCCACCAGCAACCCCCCCACTTGGACAGGGAAGGATGAAAAACTGTTTTTT. The encoded protein is CATSNPPTWTGKDEKLFF.

This clone appeared once. V and J are TRBV20-1 and TRBJ1-5; D is undetermined. The CDR3 spans 12 residues. Germline-derived CDR1 and CDR2 are DFQATT and SNEGSKA (reference sequence). The germline V and J ends were trimmed by 3 bases and 3 bases, with 6 bases remaining between them. The CDR3 loop reads CSASDNNQPQHF. The CDR3 DNA is TGCAGTGCTAGTGATAACAATCAGCCCCAGCATTTT.